This is a list of T cell receptor beta chains from one sample in a study of vaccination effects on CD4 cells after COVID-19. Sequencing used immunoSEQ multiplex PCR; TCRdb keeps in-frame clones, though not all of them. The sample yields about 73,000 clones, around 79% seen once. For these receptors, no antigen is known. The sample in question was CD4+ T cells from PBMCs cultured with SARS-CoV-2 spike peptides, obtained before COVID-19 vaccination. Receptors originate from a human donor who received a COVID-19 vaccine. Both conserved end residues are part of each CDR3. Clone size is shown for a subset of rows, as once, few, many or a class of expanded clone.

TRBJ2-1 TRBV6-5 once CASSYSGNYNEQFF
TRBJ1-1 TRBV15 . CATSRGGQQNTEAFF
TRBJ1-3 TRBV19 few CASSSLRTGIRNTIYF
TRBJ1-4 TRBV9 . CASSPRPQGANEKLFF
TRBJ2-5 TRBV15 . CATRIAGSETQYF
TRBJ1-1 TRBV29-1 . CSVLRTGGTEAFF
TRBJ1-3 TRBV9 once CASSEGTVSGNTIYF
TRBJ2-1 TRBV5-1 . CASSLVSDSVAGAHNEQFF
TRBJ1-2 TRBV6-5 . CASKAAALLGYTF
TRBJ1-1 TRBV2 . CASSNRGAVTEAFF
TRBJ1-3 TRBV2 . CASSEGDILPGNTIYF
TRBJ2-5 TRBV7-2 . CASSMSGQGGETQYF
TRBJ1-6 TRBV18 . CASSLGQSGPALHF
TRBJ1-2 TRBV5-5 few CASSRTGLDYGYTF
TRBJ1-5 TRBV10-3 . CAISAGDNQPQHF
TRBJ2-2 TRBV5-1 . CASSFGTSGVNTGELFF
TRBJ1-1 TRBV20-1 . CSASKTDRNTEAFF
TRBJ2-1 TRBV7-9 . CASSLAGTKNEQFF
TRBJ1-6 TRBV7-9 . CASSPGQGIPNSPLHF
TRBJ1-2 TRBV3-1/TRBV3-2 . CASSRLGGIGGYTF
TRBJ1-1 TRBV5-1 . CASSRGQGAPEAFF
TRBJ2-1 TRBV29-1 once CSVEDPLGTSGGYSSYNEQFF
TRBJ1-2 TRBV20-1 once CSASGGISYGYTF